Reported below is one T cell receptor beta chain. The data were obtained in a study of cytomegalovirus exposure and HLA in healthy donors. This PCR relied on a set of 60 Vbeta primers and 13 Jbeta primers. Under the authors' procedure: In a later analysis, the count reached 76 million or so unique TCR beta chains, with roughly 9.9 million shared. Assay: immunoSEQ multiplex PCR; the TCRdb copy retains only in-frame clones and omits some. V and J calls plus clone size are reproduced from that table; the DNA served to infer D and trimming. Among approximately 150,000 clones listed, around 86% were seen once. This CDR3 spans 16 amino acids. The germline CDR1 and CDR2 sequences are MGHRA and YSYEKL. Trimming left V 1 base short and J 0 bases short, with 10 bases between.

This chain uses TRBV4-1 with TRBJ1-5; a weak D match, TRBD1 (5 bases). The sequence was collected from a woman aged 25 to 39 in good health and CMV-seronegative. The sequenced material came from PBMCs. The CDR3 spells CASSQVIQGSNQPQHF. The CDR3 DNA follows: TGCGCCAGCAGCCAAGTCATCCAGGGTAGCAATCAGCCCCAGCATTTT.